The text below deals with one T cell receptor (beta chain). Per the original data handling: Counts of nucleated cells, estimated from reference gene primer amplification, were obtained. Clones were sequenced by immunoSEQ multiplex PCR, and TCRdb holds only the in-frame ones, with some missing. The V and J calls and clone size are taken from that table; D and trimming were inferred from the DNA. The data show 86,000 or so clones, with roughly 82% seen just once and 1.2% held by the top ten. The sample originates from a study of blood T cell repertoires in COVID-19. In the study overall: COVID-19 samples from acute and convalescent phases originated in the United States, Italy and Spain. PBMCs, B-cell-depleted T cells, or T cells were the source of the cDNA or gDNA that made up the material.

Input material: peripheral blood. This clonotype was obtained from a woman of 80 years or more with acute or convalescent COVID-19.

The DNA for the CDR3 is TGTGCCAGCAGCTTAACTAGCGGAGCGAACACCGGGGAGCTGTTTTTT. Translated, it gives CASSLTSGANTGELFF. The chain has TRBV7-2 and TRBJ2-2; 8 bases are shared with TRBD2. The J segment lost 0 bases and the V segment lost 2 bases, leaving 2 bases of the junction unmatched. CDR3 length: 16 amino acids. Per germline, CDR1 SGHTA and CDR2 FQGNSA.